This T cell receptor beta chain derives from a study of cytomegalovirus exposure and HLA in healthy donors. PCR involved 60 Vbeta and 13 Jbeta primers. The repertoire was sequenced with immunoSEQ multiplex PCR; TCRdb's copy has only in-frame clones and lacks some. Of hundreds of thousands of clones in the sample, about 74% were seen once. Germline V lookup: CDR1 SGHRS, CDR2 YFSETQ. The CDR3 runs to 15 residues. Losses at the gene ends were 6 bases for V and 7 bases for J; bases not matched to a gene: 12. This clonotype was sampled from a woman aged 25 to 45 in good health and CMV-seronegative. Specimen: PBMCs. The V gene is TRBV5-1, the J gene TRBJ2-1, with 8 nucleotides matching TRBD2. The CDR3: CASTSSGIPRNEQFF. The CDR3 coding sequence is TGCGCCAGCACAAGTAGCGGGATCCCTCGGAATGAGCAGTTCTTC.